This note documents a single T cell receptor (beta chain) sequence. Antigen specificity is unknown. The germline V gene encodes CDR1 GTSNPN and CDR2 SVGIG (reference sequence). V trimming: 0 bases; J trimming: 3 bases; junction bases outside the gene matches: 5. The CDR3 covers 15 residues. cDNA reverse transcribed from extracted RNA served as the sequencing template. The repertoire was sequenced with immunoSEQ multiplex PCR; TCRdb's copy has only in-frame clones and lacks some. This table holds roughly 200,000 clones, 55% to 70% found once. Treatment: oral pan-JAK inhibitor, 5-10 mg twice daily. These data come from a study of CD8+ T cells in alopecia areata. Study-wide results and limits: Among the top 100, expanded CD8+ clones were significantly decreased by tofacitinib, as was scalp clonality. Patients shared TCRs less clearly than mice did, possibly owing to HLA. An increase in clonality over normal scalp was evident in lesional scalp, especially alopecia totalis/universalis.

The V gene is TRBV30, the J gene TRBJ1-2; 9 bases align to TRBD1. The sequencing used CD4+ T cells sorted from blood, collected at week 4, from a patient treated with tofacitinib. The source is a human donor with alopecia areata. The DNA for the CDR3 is TGTGCCTGGAGTGTAGCAACAGGGGGCCACTATGGCTACACCTTC. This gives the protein CAWSVATGGHYGYTF.